In its sample, the clone carrying this TCR beta chain was seen many times. Its specificity is not known. This sample is part of a study of T cells in Graves' hyperthyroidism and ophthalmopathy. V trimming: 1 base; J trimming: 5 bases; junction bases outside the gene matches: 9. The CDR3 has 17 amino acids. Germline values: CDR1 LNHDA, CDR2 SQIVND (reference sequence). Broader study findings: In the blood, most expanded thyroid clonotypes above 0.001 appeared as well.

The investigators amplified TCR beta CDR3 regions from RNA transcripts. Primed by the HTBI set, a first-round RT-PCR was run on the TCR CDR3. TCRdb reprocessed the multiplex PCR reads with MiXCR, giving one entry per CDR3 protein. The table has fewer than 300,000 distinct CDR3 sequences, around a quarter seen once; the top ten hold about 30%. The clonotype originates from a man aged 35 to 55 with Graves' hyperthyroidism that later progressed to Graves' ophthalmopathy. The chain carries TRBV19 and TRBJ2-7, with TRBD2 matching over 12 bases. Material for sequencing was blood. CDR3 protein: CASSIVFRLAGDHEQYF. The CDR3 nucleotides read TGTGCCAGTAGTATAGTCTTCAGACTAGCGGGAGACCACGAGCAGTACTTC.